This is a list of T cell receptor beta chains from one sample in a study of blood T cell repertoires in COVID-19. Sequencing used immunoSEQ multiplex PCR; TCRdb keeps in-frame clones, though not all of them. The data contain some 260,000 clones, roughly 84% of them singletons. The sample was peripheral blood. These receptor sequences come from a woman younger than 35 with acute or convalescent COVID-19. CDR3s include the opening cysteine and the closing phenylalanine or tryptophan. Each record gives: clone size, V gene, J gene, D gene, CDR3 DNA, CDR3 protein. The D gene is left open where the match is weak. Expanded clones get a size class; other rows say once, few or many, or leave the size out.

>.|TRBV10-3|TRBJ2-7|TRBD1
TGTGCCATCAGTGGTGGACAGGGGGCCCTAGACGAGCAGTACTTC
CAISGGQGALDEQYF
>.|TRBV12-3/TRBV12-4|TRBJ2-5|.
TGTGCCAGCAGTTTGGCAGAGACCCAGTACTTC
CASSLAETQYF
>.|TRBV9|TRBJ1-4|.
TGTGCCAGCAGCGGCGGCGGGGCCTCTAATGAAAAACTGTTTTTT
CASSGGGASNEKLFF
>.|TRBV2|TRBJ1-1|TRBD1
TGTGCCACGTACCGGGACAGGGTTGTCGCTGAAGCTTTCTTT
CATYRDRVVAEAFF
>once|TRBV9|TRBJ1-2|TRBD1
TGTGCCAGCAGCGGCTACGGACAGGGCTCCAACTATGGCTACACCTTC
CASSGYGQGSNYGYTF
>.|TRBV28|TRBJ1-2|.
TGTGCCAGCAGATATGAGAGTGGCTACACCTTC
CASRYESGYTF
>.|TRBV6-6|TRBJ1-1|.
TGTGCCAGCAGCCTACCTGCGGTGAACACTGAAGCTTTCTTT
CASSLPAVNTEAFF
>.|TRBV7-2|TRBJ2-5|.
TGTGCCAGCAGCCACCCCGTGCTTGGAGAAGAGACCCAGTACTTC
CASSHPVLGEETQYF
>.|TRBV19|TRBJ1-2|.
TGTGCCAGTAGGAGGTTTGCTGGGGGCTACACCTTC
CASRRFAGGYTF
>few|TRBV3-1/TRBV3-2|TRBJ2-7|TRBD1
TGTGCCAGCAGCCTACAGGGGGGTCAGTACGAGCAGTACTTC
CASSLQGGQYEQYF
>.|TRBV3-1/TRBV3-2|TRBJ2-7|.
TGTGCCAGCAGCTACCCCTCAGACGGAGGCTACGTGGAGCAGTACTTC
CASSYPSDGGYVEQYF
>.|TRBV3-1/TRBV3-2|TRBJ2-7|.
TGTGCCAGCAGCCAAGTAACTGGCTACGAGCAGTACTTC
CASSQVTGYEQYF
>.|TRBV14|TRBJ1-4|.
TGTGCCAGCAGCCACAAAAAAGTCCTACACGGGTCCGTGGGAAAACTGTTTTTT
CASSHKKVLHGSVGKLFF
>once|TRBV21-1|TRBJ2-5|.
TGTGCCAGCAGCAAAGCAGGCAGGGTTCAAGAGACCCAGTACTTC
CASSKAGRVQETQYF
>few|TRBV5-4|TRBJ2-1|.
TGTGCCAGCAGCCGGGACTACAATGAGCAGTTCTTC
CASSRDYNEQFF
>few|TRBV5-6|TRBJ1-5|TRBD1
TGTGCCAGCAGCTACAGGGGGCAGCCCCAGCATTTT
CASSYRGQPQHF
>once|TRBV14|TRBJ1-5|.
TGTGCCAGCAGCCACCCCACGACCGGGGGACTCAATTATAGCAATCAGCCCCAGCATTTT
CASSHPTTGGLNYSNQPQHF
>.|TRBV14|TRBJ1-4|.
TGTGCCAGCAGCCCCTTGGGCCAGGCAAATGAAAAACTGTTTTTT
CASSPLGQANEKLFF
>.|TRBV10-3|TRBJ2-3|.
TGTGCCATCAGTGAGTCGGGTGTGTTCAGCGACCCTAGCACAGATACGCAGTATTTT
CAISESGVFSDPSTDTQYF
>few|TRBV5-1|TRBJ2-3|.
TGCGCCAGCAGCTTGGACCCCAAGCGGCATAGCACAGATACGCAGTATTTT
CASSLDPKRHSTDTQYF
>few|TRBV3-1/TRBV3-2|TRBJ2-7|TRBD2
TGTGCCAGCAGCCCAGAAGGACTAGCGAGGCACGAGCAGTACTTC
CASSPEGLARHEQYF
>.|TRBV29-1|TRBJ1-2|.
TGCAGCGTTGAATGGGGCAGCTATGGCTACACCTTC
CSVEWGSYGYTF
>.|TRBV18|TRBJ2-1|TRBD2
TGTGCCAGCTCACCGGGACTAAACAATGAGCAGTTCTTC
CASSPGLNNEQFF
>.|TRBV7-9|TRBJ1-4|.
TGTGCCAGCAGCTTAGGCCAGGGCATCGACGGTGAAAAACTGTTTTTT
CASSLGQGIDGEKLFF
>few|TRBV5-1|TRBJ1-3|TRBD1
TGCGCCAGCAGCGGGGACAGTCGGAGCTCTGGAAACACCATATATTTT
CASSGDSRSSGNTIYF
>.|TRBV5-4|TRBJ2-1|TRBD2
TGTGCCAGCAGCTTGGCGGGCGGGAGCAATGAGCAGTTCTTC
CASSLAGGSNEQFF
>.|TRBV18|TRBJ2-5|.
TGTGCCAGCTCACCGACTACTGTACAAGAGACCCAGTACTTC
CASSPTTVQETQYF
>.|TRBV11-2|TRBJ1-1|TRBD1
TGTGCCAGCAGCTTAGAATGGACAGGGAACACTGAAGCTTTCTTT
CASSLEWTGNTEAFF
>.|TRBV12-3/TRBV12-4|TRBJ2-1|.
TGTGCCAGCACCAATCACAATGAGCAGTTCTTC
CASTNHNEQFF
>.|TRBV18|TRBJ1-2|TRBD1
TGTGCCAGCTCACCAGGGACAGGCTATGGCTACACCTTC
CASSPGTGYGYTF
>.|TRBV4-1|TRBJ2-2|.
TGCGCCAGCAGCCAAGAGACACGACGGGAGCTGTTTTTT
CASSQETRRELFF
>few|TRBV6-8|TRBJ2-7|.
TGTGCCAGCAGTAACAGTACCAAACAGATACAGGGTAGGGGCCCCTACGAGCAGTACTTC
CASSNSTKQIQGRGPYEQYF
>.|TRBV19|TRBJ2-1|.
TGTGCCAGTAGTATAGCGGCGGGGCTCTCCTACAATGAGCAGTTCTTC
CASSIAAGLSYNEQFF
>.|TRBV29-1|TRBJ1-4|.
TGCAGCGCAACTCGGGGTCCCAATGAAAAACTGTTTTTT
CSATRGPNEKLFF
>.|TRBV30|TRBJ2-7|.
TGTGCCTGGAGTCCCCCCGGCTACGAGCAGTACTTC
CAWSPPGYEQYF
>.|TRBV5-1|TRBJ1-1|.
TGCGCCAGCAGCTTGGGGGCCCTTGGGGGACAAGAAGCTTTCTTT
CASSLGALGGQEAFF
>few|TRBV15|TRBJ2-1|TRBD1
TGTGCCACCAGCAGAGTCGTCCAGGGGGCCTATGAGCAGTTCTTC
CATSRVVQGAYEQFF
>.|TRBV19|TRBJ2-3|.
TGTGCCAGTAGTATATTGCGGGGATACACAGATACGCAGTATTTT
CASSILRGYTDTQYF
>.|TRBV15|TRBJ2-2|.
TGTGCCACCAGCAGAGATCCCGGCGGGATGCTCACCGGGGAGCTGTTTTTT
CATSRDPGGMLTGELFF
>.|TRBV6-5|TRBJ1-4|.
TGTGCCAGCACCGGGGTGGAGGGGATCCTGTTTTTT
CASTGVEGILFF
>.|TRBV20-1|TRBJ2-2|TRBD2
TGCAGTGCTAGTCATGCGGGAGACGGAAACACCGGGGAGCTGTTTTTT
CSASHAGDGNTGELFF
>.|TRBV19|TRBJ2-2|.
TGTGCCAGTAGTATACCCCCGGGGGGCGGCACCGGGGAGCTGTTTTTT
CASSIPPGGGTGELFF
>.|TRBV28|TRBJ2-2|TRBD1
TGTGCCAGCAGTTTCTTGGGACAGGGGAACACCGGGGAGCTGTTTTTT
CASSFLGQGNTGELFF